This TCR beta chain is drawn from a study of T cells after yellow fever vaccination (dated by TCRdb to the late 2010s). Background for the entire study: The SMART-Seq v4 Ultra Low Input RNA kit was used to prepare libraries from fractions with low cell numbers. To track T-cell clones before and after primary and booster YFV17D yellow fever vaccination, bulk TCR alpha and beta repertoires were sequenced longitudinally. Blood was drawn at multiple timepoints before and after primary and secondary immunization, with bulk PBMC replicates and cell subsets isolated. The cohort comprised two healthy male donors, one aged 18 to 30 and one aged 30 to 40 years. On the study overall, not on this receptor specifically: A small fraction of clonotypes appeared in both the CD4 and CD8 compartments, likely as a result of convergent recombination. Because the study included only two donors, the extent to which the findings can be generalized is limited. Most clones expanded after primary vaccination were re-detected after the booster (96% of CD4 and approximately 88% of CD8), suggesting broad memory maintenance. Compared with the primary T-cell response, the secondary T-cell response was faster but weaker, reaching its peak on day 5 rather than on day 15. Computational filtering was required because FACS-sorted repertoires could contain abundant contaminating clonotypes from the bulk population.

TCR cDNA was synthesized by 5'RACE template switching, through which a universal primer site and unique molecular identifiers were introduced. Priming for cDNA synthesis came from both the TCR alpha and TCR beta constant segments. Two PCR steps were used to amplify libraries, with sample barcodes and sequencing adapters being added in the second step. Sequencing of libraries was performed on Illumina HiSeq 2500 (2x100 bp) or NovaSeq (2x150 bp). The original methods were these. Demultiplexing of reads and collapsing into UMI consensus sequences were performed with MIGEC, and V(D)J alignment was carried out with MiXCR. Using edgeR on replicate PBMC samples, clonotypes were called vaccine-responding if FDR was below 0.01 and the log2 fold change was above 5 up to day 15. Bulk clonotypes were assigned CD4 or CD8 identity according to which sequenced CD4 or CD8 repertoire held them at higher abundance. Through fastp at Q25 and MiXCR, TCRdb rebuilt clones from the public reads, retaining in-frame beta chains. One record per CDR3 amino acid sequence lists the most common genes and DNA. Clone size and V and J calls follow TCRdb, not the original study. The table for this sample lists 550,000 to 750,000 distinct CDR3 sequences; approximately 15% of them were counted only once. Of the sample, over 11% falls within the top ten clones.

On this clonotype itself: The clone's antigen remains unknown. Base qualities are not at hand, and no much larger clone is one base apart.

V is reduced by 6 bases and J by 9 bases, leaving a spacing of 21 bases between them. The CDR3 runs 15 residues from the cysteine to the phenylalanine. The CDR3 DNA has 45 bases and is translated from base 1. The treatment or condition label, read with the paper, signifies: live attenuated yellow fever vaccine strain. At each blood-draw timepoint, two biological replicates of bulk PBMCs were obtained. A standard Ficoll-Paque protocol was used to isolate PBMCs from peripheral blood. RNA was extracted with TriZol from bulk PBMCs, CD4 and CD8 fractions, and dextramer-positive and dextramer-negative fractions.

The chain couples TRBV12-3 or TRBV12-4 to TRBJ2-1, and possibly TRBD2, on 6 matching bases. The origin of this receptor is a man aged 30 to 45 who received the YFV17D yellow fever vaccine. The material sequenced was PBMCs, taken on the day of the yellow fever booster vaccination. CDR3 reads: CASRAGAGFISEQFF. The DNA is TGTGCCAGCAGGGCCGGCGCGGGATTCATTAGTGAGCAGTTCTTC.